This entry lists 7 T cell receptor beta chains sequenced from one sample in a study of ipilimumab plus nivolumab after autologous stem cell transplantation (dated by TCRdb to the early 2020s). Receptors were amplified or captured by the immunoSEQ multiplex PCR assay. As stored in TCRdb, this immuneACCESS dataset retains in-frame rearrangements with V and J assigned. A fraction of the clones does not appear; measured against another copy, unresolved V genes explain less than half of the discrepancy, and the remainder lacks a known reason. For this sample there are some 44,000 clones; nearly 90% appear just once. In total, the top ten clones hold approximately 0.87% of the sample. The sequencing used PBMCs, collected in a trial of ipilimumab plus nivolumab as post-transplant consolidation. The receptors originated from a male donor with multiple myeloma.

J is TRBJ2-1 and V is TRBV10-1, with D tentatively TRBD2 (6 bases). V was shortened by 0 bases and J by 4 bases, with 16 bases between the two germline ends. Germline CDR1 reads WNHNN; CDR2 reads SYGVQD (reference sequence). The CDR3 runs 17 residues. This chain's CDR3 is CASSESLGRDFYNEQFF. CDR3 nucleotide sequence: TGCGCCAGCAGTGAGTCCCTCGGGCGGGACTTTTACAATGAGCAGTTCTTC.

This clone was recorded once. The chain is built from TRBV29-1 and TRBJ2-1; no reliable D call. There are 14 residues in the CDR3. In germline, CDR1 is SQVTM, CDR2 ANQGSEA. The ends were cut back, 1 base at V and 0 bases at J, with 7 bases in the middle. The CDR3 DNA reads TGCAGCGTTGAAGTCGCAGACTCCTACAATGAGCAGTTCTTC. Its protein product is CSVEVADSYNEQFF.

The chain carries TRBV5-1 and TRBJ2-7; 16 bases line up with TRBD2. The length of the CDR3 is 20 residues. In germline, CDR1 is SGHRS, CDR2 YFSETQ. V gave up 2 bases and J gave up 7 bases; unmatched junction bases: 18. Here the CDR3 reads CASSFSPGTSGRAGSSEQYF. Written as DNA, the CDR3 is TGCGCCAGCAGCTTTAGTCCCGGGACTAGCGGGAGGGCCGGTTCTAGTGAGCAGTACTTC.

J is TRBJ1-5 and V is TRBV7-9; no clear D gene. The CDR3 is 15 amino acids. Germline V CDR1 and CDR2: SEHNR, FQNEAQ (reference sequence). Trimming removed 5 bases from V and 1 base from J, with 12 bases in between. The CDR3 DNA is TGTGCCAGCAGCCCCACGGGCTCCAGCAATCAGCCCCAGCATTTT. Translated: CASSPTGSSNQPQHF.

The chain employs TRBV7-6 and TRBJ1-1; TRBD1 is a possible D gene (6 bases). This CDR3 contains 16 residues. Germline assignment: CDR1 SGHVS and CDR2 FNYEAQ. V lost 1 base to trimming and J lost 3 bases, with 15 bases between them. Here the CDR3 reads CASSLEVGKGDTEAFF. In nucleotides, the CDR3 is TGTGCCAGCAGCTTAGAGGTCGGAAAGGGGGACACTGAAGCTTTCTTT. The variable domain in full, completed from reference TRBV7-6 and TRBJ1-1, reads GAGVSQSPRYKVTKRGQDVALRCDPISGHVSLYWYRQALGQGPEFLTYFNYEAQQDKSGLPNDRFSAERPEGSISTLTIQRTEQRDSAMYRCASSLEVGKGDTEAFFGQGTRLTVV.

This clone was counted a single time. In DNA form, the CDR3 reads TGTGCCAGCAGTTTATCCCTGGGTAGCGGGAGCTCTAATGAGCAGTTCTTC. Translated, it gives CASSLSLGSGSSNEQFF. The chain has TRBV28 and TRBJ2-1; 9 bases agree with TRBD2. V was pared by 1 base and J by 7 bases, with 11 bases of the junction left unmatched. Germline CDR1 MDHEN, CDR2 SYDVKM. CDR3 length equals 17 residues.

The chain has TRBV5-1 and TRBJ2-6; D remains ambiguous. Between the trimmed V and J ends, which lost 6 bases and 4 bases, there was a span of 11 bases. CDR3 size: 14 residues. CDR1 is SGHRS and CDR2 is YFSETQ in the germline V gene. The CDR3 sequence is CASIPIPGANVLTF. The CDR3 DNA is TGCGCCAGCATCCCGATACCCGGGGCCAACGTCCTGACTTTC.